One T cell receptor beta chain is described in this entry. This clone has more than one count but fewer than ten. What this receptor recognizes is not known. Base qualities are not at hand, and no much larger clone is one base apart. Genomic DNA was extracted from sorted cells for sequencing of the TCRbeta CDR3 region. TCRbeta CDR3 regions were sequenced using the immunoSEQ Assay. Imported from immuneACCESS, the table was reduced by TCRdb to in-frame sequences with V and J called. These copies leave out some clones; in studies compared against another copy, an unresolved V gene accounts for under half, and the cause of the remainder is not known. The sample contains 45,000 or so clones, approximately 88% of them found a single time. Roughly 18% of the sample lies in the top ten. The CDR3 contains 12 residues, cysteine and phenylalanine counted. Here the CDR3 DNA is all that survives: 36 bases in frame from base 1. A distance of 5 bases separates the germline ends of V and J, which lose 5 bases and 4 bases respectively. The germline V gene encodes CDR1 SGHTA and CDR2 FQGTGA.

The data stem from a study of OX40 agonist ivuxolimab in advanced cancers. About the investigation overall: Ivuxolimab, which targeted the costimulatory receptor OX40 (CD134), was an agonistic, fully human IgG2 monoclonal antibody. Intravenous ivuxolimab was administered to patients every 2 weeks at six dose levels: 0.01, 0.1, 0.3, 1.5, 3 and 10 mg/kg. Among the roughly 50 dose-escalation patients, some 20 had hepatocellular carcinoma, approximately 15 melanoma, 9 renal cell carcinoma and 9 head and neck cancer. In the dose-escalation cohort, approximately 82% of patients were male, and the mean age was approximately 60 years with a range of roughly 20 to 85. Prior anti-PD-1, anti-PD-L1 or anti-CTLA-4 therapy was permitted, and checkpoint inhibitors had been received by roughly two fifths of dose-escalation patients. Partial responses occurred in three dose-escalation patients, of whom one had hepatocellular carcinoma and two had cutaneous melanoma. Peripheral TCRbeta sequencing aimed to test whether ivuxolimab altered TCR sequence diversity and caused clonal T-cell expansion. The paper reports the monotherapy dose-escalation portion (N = 52 patients) of the phase I ivuxolimab trial.

Patients with a history of autoimmune disease or receiving systemic immunosuppression were excluded from the trial. Peripheral blood for TCR sequencing was drawn from every dose cohort at baseline, at cycle 4 day 1 and at cycle 7 day 1. Samples were obtained from an open-label, multicenter, first-in-human phase I dose-escalation trial of ivuxolimab. Adults with locally advanced or metastatic head and neck squamous cell, hepatocellular, melanoma or renal cell carcinoma were enrolled in the trial. Before TCR sequencing, CD4+ T cells and CD8+ T cells from peripheral blood were sorted into separate populations. On the study overall, not on this receptor specifically: After ivuxolimab, more expanded clones were found on average in CD8+ T cells than in CD4+ T cells. Which antigens the clonally expanded peripheral T cells were specific for was not determined. In the 0.1-3.0 mg/kg groups, partial responders had among the lowest normalized peripheral clonal expansion, particularly in CD8+ T cells. Low levels of normalized T-cell clonal expansion were also seen in some patients who did not respond. At doses of 0.1 to 3.0 mg/kg, clonal expansion of both CD4+ and CD8+ blood T cells was observed from baseline to week 6.

Sequences were derived from CD4+ or CD8+ T cells sorted from blood, sampled in a trial of the OX40 agonist ivuxolimab. This clonotype was obtained from an adult with an advanced solid tumor such as melanoma, head and neck, liver or kidney cancer. This chain joins TRBV7-3 to TRBJ2-2; the D gene cannot be named for sure. This receptor has the CDR3 CASSIITGELFF. The nucleotide sequence reads as follows: TGTGCCAGCAGCATAATCACCGGGGAGCTGTTTTTT.